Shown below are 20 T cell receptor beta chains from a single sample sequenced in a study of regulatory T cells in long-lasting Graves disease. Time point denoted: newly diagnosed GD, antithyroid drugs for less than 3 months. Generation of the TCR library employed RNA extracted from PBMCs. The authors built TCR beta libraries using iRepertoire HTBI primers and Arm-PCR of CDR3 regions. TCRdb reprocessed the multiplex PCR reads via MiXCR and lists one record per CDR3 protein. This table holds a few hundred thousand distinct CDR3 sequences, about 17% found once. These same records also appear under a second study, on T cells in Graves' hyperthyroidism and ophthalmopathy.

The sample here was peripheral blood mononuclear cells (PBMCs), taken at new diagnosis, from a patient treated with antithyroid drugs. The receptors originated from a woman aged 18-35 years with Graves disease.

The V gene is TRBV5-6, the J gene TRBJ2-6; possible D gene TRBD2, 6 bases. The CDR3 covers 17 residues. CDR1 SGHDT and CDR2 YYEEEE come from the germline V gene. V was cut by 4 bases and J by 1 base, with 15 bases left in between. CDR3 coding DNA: TGTGCCAGCAGCCCCGGGACTGCTTGGTCTGGGGCCAACGTCCTGACTTTC. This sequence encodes CASSPGTAWSGANVLTF.

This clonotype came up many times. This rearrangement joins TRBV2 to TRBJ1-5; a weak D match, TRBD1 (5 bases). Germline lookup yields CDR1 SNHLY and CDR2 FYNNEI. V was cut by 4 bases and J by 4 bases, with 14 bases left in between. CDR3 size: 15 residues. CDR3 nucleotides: TGTGCCAGCAGTGTGGCAGGGTTTTGGAATCAGCCCCAGCATTTT. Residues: CASSVAGFWNQPQHF. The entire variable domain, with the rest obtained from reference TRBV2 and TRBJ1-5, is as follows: EPEVTQTPSHQVTQMGQEVILRCVPISNHLYFYWYRQILGQKVEFLVSFYNNEISEKSEIFDDQFSVERPDGSNFTLKIRSTKLEDSAMYFCASSVAGFWNQPQHFGDGTRLSIL.

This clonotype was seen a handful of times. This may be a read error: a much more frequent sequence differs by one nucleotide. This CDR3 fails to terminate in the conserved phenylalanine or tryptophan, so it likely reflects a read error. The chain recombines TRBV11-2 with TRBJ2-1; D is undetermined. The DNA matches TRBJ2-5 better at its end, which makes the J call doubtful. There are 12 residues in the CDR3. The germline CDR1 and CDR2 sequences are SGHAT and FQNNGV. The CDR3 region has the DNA TGTGCCAGCAGCTTAGCCCGAGAGACCCAGTACCTC. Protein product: CASSLARETQYL.

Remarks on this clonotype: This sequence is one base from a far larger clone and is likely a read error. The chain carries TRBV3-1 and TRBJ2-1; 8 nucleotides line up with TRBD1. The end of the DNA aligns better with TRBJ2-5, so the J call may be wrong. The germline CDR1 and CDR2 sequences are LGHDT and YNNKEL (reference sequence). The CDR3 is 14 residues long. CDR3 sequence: CASSPQGASETQYF. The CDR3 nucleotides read TGTGCCAGCAGTCCTCAGGGGGCCAGTGAGACCCAGTACTTC.

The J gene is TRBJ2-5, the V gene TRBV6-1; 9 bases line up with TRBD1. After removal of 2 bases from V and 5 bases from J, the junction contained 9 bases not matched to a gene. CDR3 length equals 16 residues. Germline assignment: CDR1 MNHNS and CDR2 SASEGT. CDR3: CASSERGQGLSETQYF. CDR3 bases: TGTGCCAGCAGTGAACGTGGACAGGGGCTGTCGGAGACCCAGTACTTC.

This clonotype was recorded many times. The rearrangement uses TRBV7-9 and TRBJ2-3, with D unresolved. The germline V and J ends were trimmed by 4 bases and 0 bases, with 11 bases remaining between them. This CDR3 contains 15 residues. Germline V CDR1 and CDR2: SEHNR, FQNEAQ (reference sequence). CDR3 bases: TGTGCCAGCAGCTCGGTCGTGGAAAGCACAGATACGCAGTATTTT. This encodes CASSSVVESTDTQYF.

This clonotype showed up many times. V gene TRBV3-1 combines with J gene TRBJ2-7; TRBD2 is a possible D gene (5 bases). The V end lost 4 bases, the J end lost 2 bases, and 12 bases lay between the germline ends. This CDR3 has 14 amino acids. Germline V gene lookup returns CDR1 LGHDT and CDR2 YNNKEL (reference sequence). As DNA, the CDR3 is TGTGCCAGCAGCCCGGGATTCGTAACCTACGAGCAGTACTTC. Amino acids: CASSPGFVTYEQYF.

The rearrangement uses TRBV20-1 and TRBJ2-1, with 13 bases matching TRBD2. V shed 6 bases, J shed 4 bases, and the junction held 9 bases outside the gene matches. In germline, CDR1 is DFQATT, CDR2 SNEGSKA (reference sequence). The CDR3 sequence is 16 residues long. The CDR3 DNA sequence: TGCAGTGCGGAGGGCCCGGGACTAGCGGGGTACAATGAGCAGTTCTTC. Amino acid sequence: CSAEGPGLAGYNEQFF.

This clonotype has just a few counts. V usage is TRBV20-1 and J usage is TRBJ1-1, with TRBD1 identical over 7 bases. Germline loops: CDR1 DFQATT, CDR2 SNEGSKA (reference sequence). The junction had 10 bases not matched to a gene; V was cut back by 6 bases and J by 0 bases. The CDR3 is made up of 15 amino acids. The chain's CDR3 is CSATPGQLMNTEAFF. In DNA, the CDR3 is TGCAGTGCCACACCGGGACAGCTCATGAACACTGAAGCTTTCTTT.

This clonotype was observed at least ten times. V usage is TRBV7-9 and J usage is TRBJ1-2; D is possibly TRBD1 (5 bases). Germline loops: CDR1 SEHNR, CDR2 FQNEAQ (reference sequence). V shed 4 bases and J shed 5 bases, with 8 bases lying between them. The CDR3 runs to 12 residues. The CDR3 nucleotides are TGTGCCAGCAGCTACGACAGTTATGGCTACACCTTC. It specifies CASSYDSYGYTF.

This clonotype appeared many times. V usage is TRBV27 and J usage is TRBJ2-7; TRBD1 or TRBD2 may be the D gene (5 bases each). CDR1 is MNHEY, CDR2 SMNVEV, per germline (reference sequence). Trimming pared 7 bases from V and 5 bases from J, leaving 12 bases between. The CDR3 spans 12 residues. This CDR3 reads CASMRGEDEQYF. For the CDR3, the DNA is TGTGCCAGCATGAGGGGCGAGGACGAGCAGTACTTC.

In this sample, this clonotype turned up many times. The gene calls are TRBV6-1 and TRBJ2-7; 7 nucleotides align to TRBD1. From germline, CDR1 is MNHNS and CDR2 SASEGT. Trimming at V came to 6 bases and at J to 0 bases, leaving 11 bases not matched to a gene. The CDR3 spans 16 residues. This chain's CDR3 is CASRYLGGPSSYEQYF. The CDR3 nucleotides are TGTGCCAGCAGGTACCTAGGGGGCCCTAGCTCCTACGAGCAGTACTTC.

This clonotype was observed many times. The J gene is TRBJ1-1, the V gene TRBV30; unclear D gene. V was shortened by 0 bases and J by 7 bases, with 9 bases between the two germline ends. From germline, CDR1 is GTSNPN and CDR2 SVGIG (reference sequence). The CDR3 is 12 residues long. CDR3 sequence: CAWSVGWGEAFF. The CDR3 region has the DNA TGTGCCTGGAGTGTCGGGTGGGGTGAAGCTTTCTTT.

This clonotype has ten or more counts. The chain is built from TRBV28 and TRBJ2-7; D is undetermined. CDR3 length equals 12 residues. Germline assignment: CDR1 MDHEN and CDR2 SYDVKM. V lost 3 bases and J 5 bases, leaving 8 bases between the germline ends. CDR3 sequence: CASSFPQNEQYF. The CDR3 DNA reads TGTGCCAGCAGTTTCCCACAGAACGAGCAGTACTTC.

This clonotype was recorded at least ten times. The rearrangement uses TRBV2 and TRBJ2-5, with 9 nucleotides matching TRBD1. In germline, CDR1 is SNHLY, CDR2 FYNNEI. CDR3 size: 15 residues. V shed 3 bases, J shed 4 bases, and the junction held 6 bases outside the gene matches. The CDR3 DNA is TGTGCCAGCAGTGACGCCCGGACAGGGGCAGAGACCCAGTACTTC. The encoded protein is CASSDARTGAETQYF. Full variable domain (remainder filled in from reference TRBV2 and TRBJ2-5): EPEVTQTPSHQVTQMGQEVILRCVPISNHLYFYWYRQILGQKVEFLVSFYNNEISEKSEIFDDQFSVERPDGSNFTLKIRSTKLEDSAMYFCASSDARTGAETQYFGPGTRLLVL.

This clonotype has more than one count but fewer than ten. CDR3 sequence: CASSFKGANEKLFF. The CDR3 DNA is TGTGCCAGCAGCTTCAAGGGGGCTAATGAAAAACTGTTTTTT. The chain recombines TRBV11-2 with TRBJ1-4, with a tentative D call TRBD1 (6 bases). The V end lost 3 bases, the J end lost 3 bases, and 8 bases lay between the germline ends. The CDR3 runs to 14 residues. Germline assignment: CDR1 SGHAT and CDR2 FQNNGV.

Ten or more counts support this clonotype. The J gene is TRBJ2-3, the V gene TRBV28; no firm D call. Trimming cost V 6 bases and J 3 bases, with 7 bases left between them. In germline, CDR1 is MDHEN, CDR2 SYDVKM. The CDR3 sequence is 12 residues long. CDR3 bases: TGTGCCAGCAGGGAAGGAACAGATACGCAGTATTTT. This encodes CASREGTDTQYF.

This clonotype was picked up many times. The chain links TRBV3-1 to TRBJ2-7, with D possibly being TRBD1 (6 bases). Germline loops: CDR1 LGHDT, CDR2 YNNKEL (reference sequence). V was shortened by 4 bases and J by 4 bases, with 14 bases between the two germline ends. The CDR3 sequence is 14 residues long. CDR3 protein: CASSPENRAYEQYF. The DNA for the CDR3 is TGTGCCAGCAGCCCAGAAAACAGGGCTTACGAGCAGTACTTC.

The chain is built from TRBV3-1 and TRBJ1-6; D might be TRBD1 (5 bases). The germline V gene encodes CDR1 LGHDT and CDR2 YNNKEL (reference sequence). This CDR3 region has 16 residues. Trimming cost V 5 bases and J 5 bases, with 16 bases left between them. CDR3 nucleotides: TGTGCCAGCAGCGAACGGGGACCGGAGAATAATTCACCCCTCCACTTT. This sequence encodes CASSERGPENNSPLHF.

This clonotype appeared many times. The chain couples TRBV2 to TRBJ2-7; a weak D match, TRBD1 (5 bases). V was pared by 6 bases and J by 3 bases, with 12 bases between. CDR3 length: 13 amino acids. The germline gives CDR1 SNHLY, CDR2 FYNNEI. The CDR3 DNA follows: TGTGCCAGCAGGCGGACACTCAACTACGAGCAGTACTTC. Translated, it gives CASRRTLNYEQYF.